The clone carrying this T cell receptor beta chain was observed at least ten times. Its antigen is currently unknown. This record comes from a study of CD8+CD57+ T cells in acquired aplastic anemia. The wider study: The average for DNA from sorted CD4+ and CD8+ cells was 3 to 4 ug. Healthy donors yielded some 9.9 million CD4+ cell reads on average. Findings and limits, study-wide: Some 29 CD8+ CDR3 sequences were shared between patients and controls.

Trimming left V 0 bases short and J 5 bases short, with 8 bases between. The germline CDR1 and CDR2 sequences are SGHNT and YYREEE (reference sequence). CDR3 length equals 14 residues. Profiling of TCR beta VDJ combinations and CDR3 sequences used genomic DNA as template. A single record per CDR3 protein comes from TCRdb applying MiXCR to the reads. In the table there are some 240,000 distinct CDR3 sequences, approximately 35% of which are singletons. Sequencing input: sorted CD4+, CD8+, or CD8+CD57+ T cells (not recorded which) from PBMCs. The clonotype was recovered from a human donor in good health, serving as a control. The chain recombines TRBV5-4 with TRBJ1-4; D call uncertain. This CDR3 is CASSLEFSNEKLFF. The CDR3 bases are TGTGCCAGCAGCTTGGAATTTTCCAATGAAAAACTGTTTTTT. The full variable domain, in which reference TRBV5-4 and TRBJ1-4 provide the parts outside the CDR3, is ETGVTQSPTHLIKTRGQQVTLRCSSQSGHNTVSWYQQALGQGPQFIFQYYREEENGRGNFPPRFSGLQFPNYSSELNVNALELDDSALYLCASSLEFSNEKLFFGSGTQLSVL.